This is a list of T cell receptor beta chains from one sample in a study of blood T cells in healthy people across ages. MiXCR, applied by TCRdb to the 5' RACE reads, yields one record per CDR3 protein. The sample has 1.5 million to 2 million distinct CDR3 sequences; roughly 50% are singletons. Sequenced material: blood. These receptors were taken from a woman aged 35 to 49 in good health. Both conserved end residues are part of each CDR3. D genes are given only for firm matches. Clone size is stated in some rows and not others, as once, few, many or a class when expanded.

CASSLKTTNEKLFF TGTGCCAGCAGCTTGAAAACAACTAATGAAAAACTGTTTTTT . TRBJ1-4 . TRBV5-6
CASSTTLIAGDRYEQYF TGTGCCAGCAGTACTACCCTTATAGCGGGAGACCGCTACGAGCAGTACTTC TRBD2 TRBJ2-7 . TRBV28
CASSLWGQTSYGYTF TGTGCCAGCAGTTTATGGGGGCAGACCTCCTATGGCTACACCTTC . TRBJ1-2 few TRBV28
CASSGKDREKETQYF TGTGCTAGCAGTGGCAAAGACAGGGAAAAAGAGACCCAGTACTTC TRBD1 TRBJ2-5 few TRBV6-6
CSARVLRQTHLGFNEKLFF TGCAGTGCTAGAGTTTTAAGGCAGACCCACCTTGGGTTTAATGAAAAACTGTTTTTT . TRBJ1-4 . TRBV20-1
CASSWTGKHEQYF TGTGCCAGCAGTTGGACAGGGAAGCACGAGCAGTACTTC TRBD1 TRBJ2-7 few TRBV12-3/TRBV12-4
CASSPSYGTEGYTF TGTGCCAGCTCACCATCGTACGGGACAGAAGGCTACACCTTC TRBD1 TRBJ1-2 . TRBV18
CASSPVTSGGAPNNEQYF TGTGCCAGCAGCCCCGTGACTAGCGGGGGGGCCCCGAACAATGAGCAGTACTTC TRBD2 TRBJ2-7 . TRBV5-6
CASNPPGASGTQNSGANVLTF TGTGCCAGCAACCCCCCAGGTGCCTCCGGGACACAGAACTCTGGGGCCAACGTCCTGACTTTC . TRBJ2-6 . TRBV6-2/TRBV6-3
CASRYRTESTDTQYF TGTGCCAGCAGGTACAGGACGGAAAGCACAGATACGCAGTATTTT . TRBJ2-3 few TRBV28
CASSQGTGLGNEQFF TGTGCCAGCAGCCAAGGGACAGGCCTGGGCAATGAGCAGTTCTTC TRBD1 TRBJ2-1 few TRBV3-1
CASSLGEGTYGYTF TGTGCCAGCAGCTTAGGGGAGGGGACCTATGGCTACACCTTC . TRBJ1-2 . TRBV7-2
CASSLGQGTAYGYTF TGTGCCAGCAGCCTGGGACAGGGAACCGCCTATGGCTACACCTTC TRBD1 TRBJ1-2 . TRBV27
CASRRTTRTDTQYF TGTGCCAGCAGACGAACAACCCGCACAGATACGCAGTATTTT . TRBJ2-3 . TRBV27
CAISHSDANNSPLHF TGTGCCATCAGCCACAGCGATGCAAATAATTCACCCCTCCACTTT . TRBJ1-6 few TRBV10-3
CASSLDRQETQYF TGTGCCAGCAGTTTGGACAGACAAGAGACCCAGTACTTC . TRBJ2-5 many TRBV7-2
CRVEQGRNIQYF TGCAGAGTTGAACAGGGCCGAAACATTCAGTACTTC . TRBJ2-4 . TRBV29-1
CASSSGTGVVYEQYF TGTGCCAGCAGCTCCGGGACAGGGGTAGTCTACGAGCAGTACTTC TRBD1 TRBJ2-7 . TRBV7-6
CASSRAVDEAFF TGTGCCAGCAGCCGGGCGGTGGATGAAGCTTTCTTT . TRBJ1-1 . TRBV11-1
CASSFGEGLWETQYF TGCGCCAGCAGCTTTGGGGAAGGCCTATGGGAGACCCAGTACTTC . TRBJ2-5 once TRBV5-1
CASSLEDRTSYEQYF TGCGCCAGCAGCTTGGAAGACAGAACATCCTACGAGCAGTACTTC . TRBJ2-7 . TRBV5-1
CASRQRFNEQFF TGTGCCAGCAGACAGCGTTTTAATGAGCAGTTCTTC . TRBJ2-1 . TRBV6-6
CASSSGTGGINEQFF TGCGCCAGCAGCTCCGGGACAGGGGGTATCAATGAGCAGTTCTTC TRBD1 TRBJ2-1 few TRBV5-1
CASSSTPTGGVGETQYF TGTGCCAGCAGCAGTACCCCGACAGGGGGTGTGGGGGAGACCCAGTACTTC TRBD1 TRBJ2-5 . TRBV7-2
CASSQDRGKGYGYTF TGTGCCAGCAGCCAAGACAGGGGGAAGGGCTATGGCTACACCTTC TRBD1 TRBJ1-2 . TRBV3-1
CSAIGTSAPDTQYF TGCAGTGCTATTGGGACTAGCGCACCAGATACGCAGTATTTT TRBD2 TRBJ2-3 . TRBV20-1
CAPKKDDNQPQHF TGCGCCCCCAAAAAGGACGACAATCAGCCCCAGCATTTT . TRBJ1-5 few TRBV5-1
CASSVSMAQETQYF TGTGCCAGCAGCGTATCAATGGCCCAAGAGACCCAGTACTTC . TRBJ2-5 once TRBV9
CASSPARRAGANVLTF TGTGCCAGCAGCCCCGCGAGGAGGGCTGGGGCCAACGTCCTGACTTTC . TRBJ2-6 few TRBV6-5
CASSSTAGEQYF TGTGCCAGCAGTTCGACAGCGGGCGAGCAGTACTTC . TRBJ2-7 few TRBV12-3/TRBV12-4
CASSSPLGDRSTDTQYF TGTGCCAGCAGCTCCCCCCTAGGGGACCGAAGCACAGATACGCAGTATTTT . TRBJ2-3 . TRBV7-2
CSVGSSQEAQYF TGCAGCGTTGGGTCCAGCCAAGAGGCCCAGTACTTC . TRBJ2-5 . TRBV29-1
CASSQPERTGSNYGYTF TGCGCCAGCAGCCAACCAGAGCGGACAGGCTCTAACTATGGCTACACCTTC TRBD1 TRBJ1-2 . TRBV4-1
CASSYDRALPPHEQFF TGTGCCAGCAGCTATGACAGGGCACTCCCCCCGCATGAGCAGTTCTTC TRBD1 TRBJ2-1 . TRBV6-5
CATWTGNTEAFF TGTGCCACGTGGACGGGGAACACTGAAGCTTTCTTT . TRBJ1-1 . TRBV6-5
CASSYPTDRGGYEQYF TGTGCCAGCAGTTACCCTACGGACAGGGGTGGCTACGAGCAGTACTTC TRBD1 TRBJ2-7 . TRBV6-2/TRBV6-3
CASSFGGGPQNNEQFF TGTGCCAGCAGTTTCGGCGGGGGGCCCCAAAACAATGAGCAGTTCTTC TRBD2 TRBJ2-1 . TRBV6-2/TRBV6-3
CASSLNRQGLVDYGYTF TGTGCCAGCAGCTTAAATAGACAGGGATTGGTGGACTATGGCTACACCTTC TRBD1 TRBJ1-2 . TRBV11-2
CASSHLTGENSPLHF TGTGCCAGCTCACATCTCACAGGGGAAAATTCACCCCTCCACTTT TRBD1 TRBJ1-6 . TRBV18
CASSRDTLAGKLFF TGTGCCAGCAGCAGGGACACACTCGCAGGAAAACTGTTTTTT . TRBJ1-4 . TRBV27
CATSPGGATNEKLFF TGTGCCACCAGCCCGGGAGGGGCAACTAATGAAAAACTGTTTTTT . TRBJ1-4 . TRBV15
CASSQGPGTASYEQYF TGCGCCAGCAGCCAAGGACCCGGGACAGCTTCCTACGAGCAGTACTTC TRBD1 TRBJ2-7 few TRBV4-3
CASSPDGGTYGYTF TGTGCCAGCAGCCCGGACGGGGGTACCTATGGCTACACCTTC . TRBJ1-2 few TRBV7-2
CASSRDRPGEQFF TGTGCCAGCAGCCGGGACAGACCAGGGGAGCAGTTCTTC TRBD1 TRBJ2-1 few TRBV3-1
CSAPPDGKNNEQFF TGCAGTGCTCCCCCCGACGGGAAAAACAATGAGCAGTTCTTC . TRBJ2-1 . TRBV20-1
CSVARIPGGLSTDTQYF TGCAGCGTTGCACGAATTCCAGGGGGCTTGAGCACAGATACGCAGTATTTT TRBD1 TRBJ2-3 . TRBV29-1
CASLGSGQETQYF TGTGCCAGCCTAGGGAGCGGACAAGAGACCCAGTACTTC . TRBJ2-5 once TRBV12-3/TRBV12-4
CASSETGTSGSYEQYF TGCGCCAGCAGTGAGACGGGGACTAGCGGATCCTACGAGCAGTACTTC TRBD2 TRBJ2-7 . TRBV10-2
CSAETRAGGLTDTQYF TGCAGTGCCGAAACACGAGCGGGGGGGCTAACAGATACGCAGTATTTT TRBD2 TRBJ2-3 . TRBV20-1
CASSQGPGSFSQPQHF TGTGCCAGCAGCCAAGGGCCAGGCTCTTTTTCTCAGCCCCAGCATTTT . TRBJ1-5 few TRBV3-1
CASSQGQGVNYGYTF TGCGCCAGCAGCCAAGGTCAGGGGGTTAACTATGGCTACACCTTC TRBD1 TRBJ1-2 few TRBV4-1
CASSPGQGPPRAKNIQYF TGTGCCAGCAGTCCGGGACAGGGGCCGCCTCGTGCCAAAAACATTCAGTACTTC TRBD1 TRBJ2-4 few TRBV6-1
CASSGVGGYTF TGTGCCAGCAGTGGGGTAGGAGGCTACACCTTC . TRBJ1-2 few TRBV25-1
CASSYEEYNEQFF TGTGCCAGCAGTTACGAGGAGTACAATGAGCAGTTCTTC . TRBJ2-1 . TRBV6-6
CASREQGRGKETQYF TGTGCCAGCAGGGAACAGGGTAGGGGGAAAGAGACCCAGTACTTC . TRBJ2-5 . TRBV28
CASSQVVQETQYF TGTGCCAGCAGCCAAGTTGTTCAAGAGACCCAGTACTTC . TRBJ2-5 . TRBV4-2